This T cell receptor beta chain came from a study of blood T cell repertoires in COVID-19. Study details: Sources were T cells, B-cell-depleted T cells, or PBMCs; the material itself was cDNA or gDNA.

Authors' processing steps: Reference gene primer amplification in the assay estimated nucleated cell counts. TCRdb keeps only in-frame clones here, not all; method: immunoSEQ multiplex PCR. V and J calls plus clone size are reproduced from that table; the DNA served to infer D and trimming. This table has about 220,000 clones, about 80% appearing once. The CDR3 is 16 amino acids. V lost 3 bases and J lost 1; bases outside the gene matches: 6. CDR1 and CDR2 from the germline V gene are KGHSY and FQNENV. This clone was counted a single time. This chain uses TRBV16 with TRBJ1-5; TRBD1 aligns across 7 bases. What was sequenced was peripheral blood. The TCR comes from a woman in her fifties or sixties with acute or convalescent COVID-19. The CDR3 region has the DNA TGTGCCAGCAGCCAGAAAACGGACAGGAGCAATCAGCCCCAGCATTTT. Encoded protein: CASSQKTDRSNQPQHF.